One sample yielded the 26 T cell receptor beta chains listed below, sequenced in a study of identical twins. A single record per CDR3 protein comes from TCRdb applying MiXCR to the 5' RACE reads. The sample has about 810,000 distinct CDR3 sequences, about 12% seen once; the top ten hold around 1.5%. This sample also belongs to another study, concerning yellow fever vaccine responses in identical twins.

The sequenced sample consisted of PBMCs. These receptors originate from a woman younger than 35 in good health.

This clonotype occurred a few times. This chain connects TRBV6-1 to TRBJ2-3; 11 bases are shared with TRBD1. Per the germline V gene, CDR1 is MNHNS and CDR2 is SASEGT. After removal of 6 bases from V and 4 bases from J, the junction contained 3 bases not matched to a gene. The CDR3 runs 14 residues. The CDR3 region has the DNA TGTGCCAGCAGCTGGACAGGGGGCGCAGATACGCAGTATTTT. This codes for CASSWTGGADTQYF.

This clonotype showed up many times. This chain joins TRBV12-3 or TRBV12-4 and TRBJ1-2; no clear D gene. This CDR3 is 13 amino acids long. The ends were cut back, 6 bases at V and 4 bases at J, with 12 bases in the middle. This CDR3 reads CASSPQATYGYTF. As DNA, the CDR3 is TGTGCCAGCAGCCCTCAGGCGACCTATGGCTACACCTTC.

The gene calls are TRBV5-1 and TRBJ2-3, with TRBD2 matching over 9 bases. The V gene's germline CDR1 is SGHRS and CDR2 YFSETQ. There are 16 residues in the CDR3. V was clipped by 2 bases and J by 5 bases; unmatched bases: 9. CDR3 sequence reads: CASSFQTSGGGDTQYF. CDR3 DNA sequence: TGCGCCAGCAGCTTCCAGACTAGCGGAGGGGGAGATACGCAGTATTTT.

CDR3 DNA sequence: TGTGCCAGCAGCTTAGCTTCCTCGACTAGCGTCCAGGAGACCCAGTACTTC. Residues: CASSLASSTSVQETQYF. V gene TRBV7-9 combines with J gene TRBJ2-5; 8 bases agree with TRBD2. Germline V gene lookup returns CDR1 SEHNR and CDR2 FQNEAQ (reference sequence). The V segment lost 0 bases and the J segment 5 bases; nucleotides outside the gene matches: 11. The length of the CDR3 is 17 residues.

This clonotype was found many times. The CDR3 here is CSAKIPGAETQYF. The CDR3 DNA is TGCAGTGCTAAGATCCCAGGGGCAGAGACCCAGTACTTC. The chain carries TRBV20-1 and TRBJ2-5; tentatively, D is TRBD1 (6 bases). This CDR3 is 13 amino acids long. The V end lost 4 bases, the J end lost 4 bases, and 13 bases lay between the germline ends. CDR1 DFQATT and CDR2 SNEGSKA come from the germline V gene (reference sequence).

V usage is TRBV5-6 and J usage is TRBJ1-2; no reliable D call. The V end lost 0 bases, the J end lost 4 bases, and 13 bases lay between the germline ends. The CDR3 covers 15 residues. Germline loops: CDR1 SGHDT, CDR2 YYEEEE. The CDR3, as DNA: TGTGCCAGCAGCTTGGTTCTGAAGAGGAGCTATGGCTACACCTTC. It specifies CASSLVLKRSYGYTF. The variable domain in full, with the rest retrieved from reference TRBV5-6 and TRBJ1-2, is DAGVTQSPTHLIKTRGQQVTLRCSPKSGHDTVSWYQQALGQGPQFIFQYYEEEERQRGNFPDRFSGHQFPNYSSELNVNALLLGDSALYLCASSLVLKRSYGYTFGSGTRLTVV.

This clonotype showed up just a few times. The chain links TRBV27 to TRBJ2-3, with D perhaps matching TRBD1 or TRBD2 (6 bases each). V shed 6 bases and J shed 1 base, with 17 bases lying between them. CDR1 is MNHEY and CDR2 is SMNVEV in the germline V gene (reference sequence). This CDR3 contains 16 residues. The CDR3 DNA is TGTGCCAGCAGGGAGGGGGGTACCCGACGCACAGATACGCAGTATTTT. Its protein is CASREGGTRRTDTQYF.

This clonotype showed up many times. The chain employs TRBV5-1 and TRBJ1-4; 9 bases line up with TRBD1. The length of the CDR3 is 15 residues. After removal of 3 bases from V and 4 bases from J, the junction contained 4 bases not matched to a gene. Germline V lookup: CDR1 SGHRS, CDR2 YFSETQ. CDR3 coding DNA: TGCGCCAGCAGCTGGCGGACAGGGGTTAATGAAAAACTGTTTTTT. Amino acid sequence: CASSWRTGVNEKLFF.

This clonotype was seen at least ten times. One junction end does not reproduce the germline sequence, and a read error may be involved. The genes are TRBV7-2 and TRBJ1-5; D unclear. CDR1 and CDR2 (germline): SGHTA, FQGNSA. The CDR3 totals 13 residues. The CDR3 DNA reads TGTGCCAGCAGTTTAGTCAGCAATCAGCCCCAGCATTTT. This sequence encodes CASSLVSNQPQHF.

The sample holds many counts of this clonotype. The rearrangement links TRBV5-6 to TRBJ2-3; D remains ambiguous. The germline CDR1 and CDR2 sequences are SGHDT and YYEEEE. The V gene lost 6 bases and the J gene lost 5 bases, with 10 bases spanning the gap. This CDR3 is built from 12 residues. CDR3 residues: CASNRWEDTQYF. In DNA form, the CDR3 reads TGTGCCAGCAACAGATGGGAAGATACGCAGTATTTT.

The chain has TRBV19 and TRBJ2-7; 9 positions agree with TRBD1. Germline CDR1 and CDR2: LNHDA and SQIVND (reference sequence). CDR3 length: 14 amino acids. V lost 4 bases and J lost 6; bases outside the gene matches: 7. CDR3 nucleotide sequence: TGTGCCAGTAGTAGAGACAGGGGGAAGAGCGAGCAGTACTTC. Its protein product is CASSRDRGKSEQYF.

This clonotype appeared a few times. The V call is TRBV7-8, the J call TRBJ2-3; TRBD2 matches at 7 bases. Germline-derived CDR1 and CDR2 are SGHVS and FQNEAQ. CDR3 length: 14 amino acids. The J segment lost 4 bases and the V segment lost 3 bases, leaving 4 bases of the junction unmatched. The CDR3 loop reads CASSFLGGADTQYF. The CDR3 DNA is TGTGCCAGCAGCTTTCTGGGGGGGGCAGATACGCAGTATTTT.

This clonotype showed up just a few times. The rearrangement uses TRBV2 and TRBJ1-2, with D possibly being TRBD1 (5 bases). Trimming pared 6 bases from V and 7 bases from J, leaving 12 bases between. This CDR3 region has 12 residues. CDR1 and CDR2 (germline): SNHLY, FYNNEI. CDR3 DNA: TGTGCCAGCAGGGAGGGGCAGGGTGGCTACACCTTC. Protein: CASREGQGGYTF.

The chain joins TRBV10-3 to TRBJ2-7, with 8 bases that match TRBD2. CDR3 length: 14 amino acids. After removal of 6 bases from V and 0 bases from J, the junction contained 4 bases not matched to a gene. Germline values: CDR1 ENHRY, CDR2 SYGVKD. The CDR3 bases are TGTGCCATCAGCCCCGGGAGGGCCTCCTACGAGCAGTACTTC. Protein product: CAISPGRASYEQYF.

The chain recombines TRBV15 with TRBJ2-1; the D gene is possibly TRBD2 (6 bases). V was shortened by 8 bases and J by 3 bases, with 11 bases between the two germline ends. The CDR3 consists of 13 residues. Germline V gives CDR1 LNHNV, CDR2 YYDKDF (reference sequence). CDR3 nucleotides: TGTGCCACCCGCGGGGATAGCTACAATGAGCAGTTCTTC. It codes for CATRGDSYNEQFF. Full variable domain (rest looked up from reference TRBV15 and TRBJ2-1): DAMVIQNPRYQVTQFGKPVTLSCSQTLNHNVMYWYQQKSSQAPKLLFHYYDKDFNNEADTPDNFQSRRPNTSFCFLDIRSPGLGDTAMYLCATRGDSYNEQFFGPGTRLTVL.

This clonotype was picked up many times. V and J are TRBV3-1 and TRBJ2-3; D is unresolved. CDR1 and CDR2 from the germline V gene are LGHDT and YNNKEL (reference sequence). The CDR3 consists of 13 residues. The V gene lost 0 bases and the J gene lost 2 bases, with 3 bases spanning the gap. CDR3 loop: CASSQDNTDTQYF. CDR3 DNA sequence: TGTGCCAGCAGCCAAGATAACACAGATACGCAGTATTTT.

This clonotype has at least ten counts. This chain connects TRBV7-3 to TRBJ2-1; no clear D gene. The CDR3 spans 13 residues. Trimming left V 1 base short and J 5 bases short, with 6 bases between. Germline CDR1 is SGHTA and CDR2 is FQGTGA. CDR3 sequence (DNA): TGTGCCAGCAGCTTAATTAGGGACAATGAGCAGTTCTTC. It is translated as CASSLIRDNEQFF.

This clonotype was observed at least ten times. The gene calls are TRBV7-9 and TRBJ2-2; 8 nucleotides agree with TRBD1. Looked up from germline, CDR1 is SEHNR and CDR2 is FQNEAQ (reference sequence). The CDR3 is made up of 16 amino acids. J lost 3 bases, V lost 2 bases, and 5 bases had no gene match. The CDR3: CASSLLAGGHTGELFF. The CDR3 DNA is TGTGCCAGCAGCTTATTGGCAGGGGGCCACACCGGGGAGCTGTTTTTT.

This rearrangement joins TRBV6-1 to TRBJ2-7; 8 nucleotides align to TRBD1. The germline V gene encodes CDR1 MNHNS and CDR2 SASEGT. With 7 bases clipped from V and 5 bases from J, the junction kept 10 bases outside the gene matches. The length of the CDR3 is 14 residues. The chain's CDR3 is CASKFGQGGDEQYF. CDR3 sequence (DNA): TGTGCCAGCAAATTCGGACAGGGAGGCGACGAGCAGTACTTC.

This clonotype has just a few counts. J is TRBJ1-6 and V is TRBV28; 7 bases align to TRBD1. CDR3 length: 16 residues. J gave up 6 bases and V 6 bases, and 11 bases lay outside the gene matches. The germline CDR1 and CDR2 sequences are MDHEN and SYDVKM. CDR3: CASSLPWDRFNSPLHF. The CDR3 bases are TGTGCCAGCAGCCTCCCCTGGGACAGATTTAATTCACCCCTCCACTTT.

CDR3 residues: CASSDLAGTSTDTQYF. As DNA, the CDR3 is TGTGCCAGTTCCGACTTAGCGGGTACTAGCACAGATACGCAGTATTTT. The V call is TRBV28, the J call TRBJ2-3, with TRBD2 identical over 7 bases. In germline, CDR1 is MDHEN, CDR2 SYDVKM. The V and J ends lost 9 bases and 0 bases, in that order; junction bases with no gene match: 12. The CDR3 is 16 amino acids.

This clonotype was picked up a small number of times. The chain employs TRBV2 and TRBJ2-2; tentative D call: TRBD2 (6 bases). The germline CDR1 and CDR2 sequences are SNHLY and FYNNEI. V was shortened by 4 bases and J by 1 base, with 10 bases between the two germline ends. The CDR3 runs 15 residues. The CDR3 coding sequence is TGTGCCAGCAGTGGGCCGCGGGGGAACACCGGGGAGCTGTTTTTT. This codes for CASSGPRGNTGELFF.

The chain uses TRBV15 and TRBJ1-4, with TRBD1 matching over 7 bases. Looked up from germline, CDR1 is LNHNV and CDR2 is YYDKDF (reference sequence). The V segment lost 3 bases and the J segment 7 bases; nucleotides outside the gene matches: 5. This CDR3 is 14 amino acids long. The CDR3 region has the DNA TGTGCCACCAGCAGGGAGGGGGCGGGTGAAAAACTGTTTTTT. It is translated as CATSREGAGEKLFF.

This clonotype was observed a few times. V gene TRBV4-2 combines with J gene TRBJ2-5; D is perhaps TRBD2 (6 bases). Germline values: CDR1 LGHNA, CDR2 YNFKEQ. This CDR3 is built from 16 residues. V was cut by 3 bases and J by 1 base, with 15 bases left in between. The CDR3 DNA follows: TGTGCCAGCAGCCAGGTCGTTGGGGGGAGCCAAGAGACCCAGTACTTC. This sequence encodes CASSQVVGGSQETQYF.

The rearrangement joins TRBV2 to TRBJ2-1, with a possible D match to TRBD1 (6 bases). CDR3 length: 15 residues. Germline V gene sequence: CDR1 SNHLY, CDR2 FYNNEI. V was pared by 6 bases and J by 4 bases, with 16 bases between. CDR3 sequence reads: CASRGRAGDYNEQFF. As DNA, the CDR3 is TGTGCCAGCAGGGGACGGGCAGGGGATTACAATGAGCAGTTCTTC.

This clonotype was observed a few times. The chain combines TRBV29-1 with TRBJ2-1, with TRBD2 identical over 9 bases. CDR3 size: 10 residues. In germline, CDR1 is SQVTM, CDR2 ANQGSEA. The CDR3 DNA reads as TGCAGGGCGGGGGGGAATGAGCAGTTCTTC. As protein: CRAGGNEQFF.